This T cell receptor (beta chain) is drawn from a study of Ad26.COV2.S vaccination and SARS-CoV-2 variants. Notes on the study in general: Marked by substantial breadth, spike-specific CD8+ and CD4+ T cell responses were reportedly seen after vaccination.

Assay: immunoSEQ multiplex PCR; the TCRdb copy retains only in-frame clones and omits some. The sample consists of approximately 360,000 clones, 83% of them appearing once. This clone was observed a few times. Antigen specificity is unknown. Documented treatment: around 19 received Ad26.COV2.S at low or high dose, single or two shots; 5 received placebo; per-sample allocation not given. Collection of samples fell on day 63 after the first vaccine or placebo injection. Ad26.COV2.S expressed prefusion-stabilized spike from the original Wuhan strain. V lost 3 bases and J lost 11, with 16 bases in between. This CDR3 spans 13 amino acids.

The chain carries TRBV12-3 or TRBV12-4 and TRBJ1-2; the D gene is possibly TRBD1 (5 bases). Sample: peripheral blood, taken in a trial of Ad26.COV2.S vaccine versus placebo. This clonotype was sampled from a person between 18 and 60 years old who received the Ad26.COV2.S COVID-19 vaccine or a placebo. The CDR3 here is CASSFLGTGGYTF. In DNA, the CDR3 is TGTGCCAGCAGTTTCCTTGGGACTGGGGGATACACCTTC.